These T cell receptor beta chains were read from a single sample in a study of post-analysis software for immune sequencing data. TCRdb passed the PCR reads through MiXCR, listing each CDR3 protein once. The sample yields approximately 160,000 distinct CDR3 sequences, 30% seen once. Source material: blood. The receptor source for this set is a girl under 18 with multiple sclerosis. CDR3s include the opening cysteine and the closing phenylalanine or tryptophan. Fields, in order: clone size, J gene, V gene, D gene, CDR3 protein, CDR3 DNA. A D gene is named only where the DNA matches it firmly. A row's size may be missing; if present it is once, few, many or a size class.

>few|TRBJ1-2|TRBV3-1|NA
CASSEGGVTSNYGYTF
TGTGCCAGCAGCGAAGGGGGTGTTACCTCTAACTATGGCTACACCTTC
>few|TRBJ2-1|TRBV5-1|NA
CASSLGDKWNEQFF
TGCGCCAGCAGCTTAGGAGACAAGTGGAATGAGCAGTTCTTC
>many|TRBJ1-1|TRBV29-1|NA
CSVDAGTYTEAFF
TGCAGCGTGGATGCGGGGACCTACACTGAAGCTTTCTTT
>NA|TRBJ1-1|TRBV12-3/TRBV12-4|TRBD1
CASILQGAQTEAFF
TGTGCCAGCATCCTACAGGGGGCGCAAACTGAAGCTTTCTTT
>NA|TRBJ2-2|TRBV28|TRBD2
CASSLYSGSLYGELFF
TGTGCCAGCAGTTTATACAGCGGGAGTTTGTACGGGGAGCTGTTTTTT
>many|TRBJ2-3|TRBV28|NA
CASTEAPGTDTQYF
TGTGCCAGCACTGAGGCGCCGGGCACAGATACGCAGTATTTT
>few|TRBJ1-2|TRBV6-4|TRBD1
CASRSDWTGSNYGYTF
TGTGCCAGCAGATCAGACTGGACAGGGTCCAACTATGGCTACACCTTC
>many|TRBJ2-6|TRBV5-1|TRBD1
CASSTGQGGSGANVLTF
TGCGCCAGCAGCACGGGACAGGGTGGATCTGGGGCCAACGTCCTGACTTTC
>many|TRBJ2-7|TRBV20-1|TRBD1
CSASGTGFIEQYF
TGCAGTGCTAGCGGGACAGGGTTCATCGAGCAGTACTTC
>few|TRBJ2-1|TRBV7-8|NA
CASSFRTVGAYNEQFF
TGTGCCAGCAGCTTTCGGACAGTCGGGGCCTACAATGAGCAGTTCTTC